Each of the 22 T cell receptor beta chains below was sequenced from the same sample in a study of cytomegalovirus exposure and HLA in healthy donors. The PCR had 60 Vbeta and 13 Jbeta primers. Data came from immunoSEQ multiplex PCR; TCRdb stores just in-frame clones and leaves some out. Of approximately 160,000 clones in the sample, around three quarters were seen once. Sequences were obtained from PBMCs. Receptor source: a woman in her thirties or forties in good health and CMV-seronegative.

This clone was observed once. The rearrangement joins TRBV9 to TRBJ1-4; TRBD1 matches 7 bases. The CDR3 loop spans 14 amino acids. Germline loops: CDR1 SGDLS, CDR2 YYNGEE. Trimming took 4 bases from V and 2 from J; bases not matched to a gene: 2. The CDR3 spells CASSTGDTNEKLFF. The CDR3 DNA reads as TGTGCCAGCAGCACAGGGGATACTAATGAAAAACTGTTTTTT.

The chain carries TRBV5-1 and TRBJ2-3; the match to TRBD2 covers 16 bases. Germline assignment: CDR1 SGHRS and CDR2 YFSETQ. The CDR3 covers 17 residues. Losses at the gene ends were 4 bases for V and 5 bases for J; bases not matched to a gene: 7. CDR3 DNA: TGCGCCAGCAGCCTGGGACTAGCGGGAGGGCCCGAAGATACGCAGTATTTT. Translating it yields CASSLGLAGGPEDTQYF.

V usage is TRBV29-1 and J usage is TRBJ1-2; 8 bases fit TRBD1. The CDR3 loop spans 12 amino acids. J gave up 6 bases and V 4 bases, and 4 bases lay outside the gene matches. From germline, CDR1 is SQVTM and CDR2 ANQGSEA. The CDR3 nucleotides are TGCAGCGTTGCGGCGACAGGGGATGGCTACACCTTC. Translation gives CSVAATGDGYTF.

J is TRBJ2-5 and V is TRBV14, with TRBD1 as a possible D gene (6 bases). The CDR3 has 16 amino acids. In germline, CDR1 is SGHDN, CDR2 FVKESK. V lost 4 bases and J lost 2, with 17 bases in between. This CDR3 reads CASSPRSFDRQETQYF. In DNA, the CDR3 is TGTGCCAGCAGCCCACGGTCCTTCGACAGGCAAGAGACCCAGTACTTC.

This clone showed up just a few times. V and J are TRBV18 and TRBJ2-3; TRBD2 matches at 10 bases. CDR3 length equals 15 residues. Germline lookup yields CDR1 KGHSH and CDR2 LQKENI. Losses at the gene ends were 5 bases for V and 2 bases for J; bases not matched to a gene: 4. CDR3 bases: TGTGCCAGCTCATCCGGACTAGCGGCCACAGATACGCAGTATTTT. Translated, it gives CASSSGLAATDTQYF.

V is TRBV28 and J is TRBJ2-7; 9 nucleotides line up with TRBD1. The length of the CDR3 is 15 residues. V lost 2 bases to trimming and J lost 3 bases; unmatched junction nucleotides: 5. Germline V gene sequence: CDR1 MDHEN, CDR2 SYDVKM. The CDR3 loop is CASSLTGQGNYEQYF. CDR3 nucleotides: TGTGCCAGCAGTTTAACGGGACAGGGAAACTACGAGCAGTACTTC.

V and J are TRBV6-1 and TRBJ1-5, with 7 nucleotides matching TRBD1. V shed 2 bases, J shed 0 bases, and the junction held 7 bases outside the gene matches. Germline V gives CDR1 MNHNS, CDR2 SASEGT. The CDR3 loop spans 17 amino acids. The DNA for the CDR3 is TGTGCCAGCAGTGAATCTGGGACAGCGGGTAGCAATCAGCCCCAGCATTTT. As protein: CASSESGTAGSNQPQHF.

The CDR3 loop is CASSLAAGVSYNEQFF. CDR3 sequence (DNA): TGCGCCAGCAGCTTGGCAGCGGGAGTCTCCTACAATGAGCAGTTCTTC. This chain joins TRBV5-1 and TRBJ2-1, with 8 positions matching TRBD2. Unmatched junction bases numbered 2, after V lost 0 bases and J lost 0 bases. This CDR3 region has 16 residues. Germline V gene sequence: CDR1 SGHRS, CDR2 YFSETQ.

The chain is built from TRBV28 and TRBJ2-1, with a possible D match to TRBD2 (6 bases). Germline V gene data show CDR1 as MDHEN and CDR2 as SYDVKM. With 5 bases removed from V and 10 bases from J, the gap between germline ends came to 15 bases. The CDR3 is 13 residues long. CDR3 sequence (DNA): TGTGCCAGCAGTAGACTAGGACTTCGCGAGCAGTTCTTC. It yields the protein CASSRLGLREQFF. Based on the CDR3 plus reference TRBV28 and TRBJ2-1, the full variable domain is DVKVTQSSRYLVKRTGEKVFLECVQDMDHENMFWYRQDPGLGLRLIYFSYDVKMKEKGDIPEGYSVSREKKERFSLILESASTNQTSMYLCASSRLGLREQFFGPGTRLTVL.

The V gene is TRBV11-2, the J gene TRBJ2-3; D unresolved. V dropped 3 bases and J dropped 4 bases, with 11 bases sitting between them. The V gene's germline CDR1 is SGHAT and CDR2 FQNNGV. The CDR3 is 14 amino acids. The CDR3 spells CASSFIAGPDTQYF. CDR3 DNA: TGTGCCAGCAGCTTCATAGCCGGCCCAGATACGCAGTATTTT.

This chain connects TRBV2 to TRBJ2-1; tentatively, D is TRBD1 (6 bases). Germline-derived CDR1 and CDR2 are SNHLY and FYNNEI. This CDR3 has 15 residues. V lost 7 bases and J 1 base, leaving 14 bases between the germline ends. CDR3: CASTSRGGSYNEQFF. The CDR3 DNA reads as TGTGCCAGCACCTCCCGAGGGGGATCCTACAATGAGCAGTTCTTC.

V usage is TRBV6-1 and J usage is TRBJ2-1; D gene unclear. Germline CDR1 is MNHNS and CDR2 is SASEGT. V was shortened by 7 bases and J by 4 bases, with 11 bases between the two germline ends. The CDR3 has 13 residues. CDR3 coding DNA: TGTGCCAGCAATCTTCCGAGATACAATGAGCAGTTCTTC. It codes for CASNLPRYNEQFF.

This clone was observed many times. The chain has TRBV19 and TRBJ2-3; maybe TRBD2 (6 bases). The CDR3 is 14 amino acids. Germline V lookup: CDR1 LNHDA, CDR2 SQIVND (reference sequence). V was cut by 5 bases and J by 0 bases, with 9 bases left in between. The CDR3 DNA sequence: TGTGCCAGTAGTCCGGGGGACAGCACAGATACGCAGTATTTT. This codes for CASSPGDSTDTQYF.

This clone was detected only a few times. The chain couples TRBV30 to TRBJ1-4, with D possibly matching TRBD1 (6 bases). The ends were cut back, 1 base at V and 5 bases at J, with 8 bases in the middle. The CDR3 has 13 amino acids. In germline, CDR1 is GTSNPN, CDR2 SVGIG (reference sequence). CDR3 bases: TGTGCCTGGAGTGGGGGGCGAAATGAAAAACTGTTTTTT. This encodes CAWSGGRNEKLFF.

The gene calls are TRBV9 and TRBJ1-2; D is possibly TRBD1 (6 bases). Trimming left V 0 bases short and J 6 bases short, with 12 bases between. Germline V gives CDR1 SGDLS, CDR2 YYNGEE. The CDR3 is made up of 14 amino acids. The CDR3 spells CASSVDQGKDGYTF. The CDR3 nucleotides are TGTGCCAGCAGCGTAGACCAGGGGAAGGATGGCTACACCTTC.

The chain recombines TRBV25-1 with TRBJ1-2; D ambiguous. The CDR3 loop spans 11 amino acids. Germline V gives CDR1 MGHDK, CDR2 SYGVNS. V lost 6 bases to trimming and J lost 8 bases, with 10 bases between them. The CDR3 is CASSGGVGYTF. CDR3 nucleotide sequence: TGTGCCAGCAGCGGCGGGGTAGGCTACACCTTC.

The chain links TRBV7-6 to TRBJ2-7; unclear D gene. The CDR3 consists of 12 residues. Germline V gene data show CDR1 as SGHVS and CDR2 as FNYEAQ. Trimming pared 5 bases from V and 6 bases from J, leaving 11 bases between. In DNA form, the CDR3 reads TGTGCCAGCAGCCCGGAATCGGGCGAGCAGTACTTC. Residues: CASSPESGEQYF.

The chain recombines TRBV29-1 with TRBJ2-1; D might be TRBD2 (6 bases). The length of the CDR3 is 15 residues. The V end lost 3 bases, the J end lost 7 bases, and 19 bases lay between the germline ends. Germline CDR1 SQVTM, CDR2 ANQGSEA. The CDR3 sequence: CSVDGGLLPRNEQFF. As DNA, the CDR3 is TGCAGCGTTGATGGGGGACTTCTCCCACGAAATGAGCAGTTCTTC.

CDR3 in DNA: TGTGCCAGCAGCCAAGAGGGACAGGGGGCAACAGATACGCAGTATTTT. Amino acid sequence: CASSQEGQGATDTQYF. This chain links TRBV14 with TRBJ2-3; 12 nucleotides match TRBD1. Trimming at V came to 0 bases and at J to 3 bases, leaving 1 base not matched to a gene. The germline gives CDR1 SGHDN, CDR2 FVKESK. The CDR3 sequence is 16 residues long.

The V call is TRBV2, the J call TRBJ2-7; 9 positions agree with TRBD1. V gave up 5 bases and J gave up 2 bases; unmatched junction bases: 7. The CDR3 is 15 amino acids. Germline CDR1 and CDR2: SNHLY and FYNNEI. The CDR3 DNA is TGTGCCAGCAGTAGCGACAGGGGGTTTACCTACGAGCAGTACTTC. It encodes CASSSDRGFTYEQYF.

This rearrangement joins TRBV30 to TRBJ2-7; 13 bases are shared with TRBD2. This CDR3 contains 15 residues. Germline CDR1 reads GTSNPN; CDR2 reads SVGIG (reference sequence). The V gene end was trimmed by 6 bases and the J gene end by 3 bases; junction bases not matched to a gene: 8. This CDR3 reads CACGTSGNQGYEQYF. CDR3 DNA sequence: TGTGCCTGTGGGACTAGCGGGAACCAGGGCTACGAGCAGTACTTC.

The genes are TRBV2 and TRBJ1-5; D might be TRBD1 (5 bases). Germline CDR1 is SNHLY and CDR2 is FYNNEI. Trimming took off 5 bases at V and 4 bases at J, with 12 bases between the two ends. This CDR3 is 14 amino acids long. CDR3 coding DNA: TGTGCCAGCAGTCCTCAGGGAGGGAATCAGCCCCAGCATTTT. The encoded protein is CASSPQGGNQPQHF. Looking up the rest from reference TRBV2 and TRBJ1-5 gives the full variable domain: EPEVTQTPSHQVTQMGQEVILRCVPISNHLYFYWYRQILGQKVEFLVSFYNNEISEKSEIFDDQFSVERPDGSNFTLKIRSTKLEDSAMYFCASSPQGGNQPQHFGDGTRLSIL.